These T cell receptor beta chains were read from a single sample in a study of cytomegalovirus exposure and HLA in healthy donors. Generated by immunoSEQ multiplex PCR, the TCRdb table keeps only in-frame clones and is missing some. The table records over 95,000 clones, around 77% of them present only once. Specimen: PBMCs. These receptors were taken from a woman in her 30s in good health and CMV-seropositive. Both conserved end residues are part of each CDR3.

V: TRBV25-1
J: TRBJ1-1
CDR3: CASSEFKGGTEAFF

V: TRBV5-1
J: TRBJ2-3
CDR3: CASSSLTGSSTDTQYF

V: TRBV2
J: TRBJ1-6
CDR3: CASSDTGSRLHF

V: TRBV7-8
J: TRBJ2-7
CDR3: CASSLGRGSYEQYF

V: TRBV6-6
J: TRBJ1-2
CDR3: CASRAGGRYYGYTF

V: TRBV18
J: TRBJ2-6
CDR3: CASSSRQGSKAGANVLTF

V: TRBV19
J: TRBJ1-3
CDR3: CAGKGDGNTIYF

V: TRBV19
J: TRBJ1-5
CDR3: CASTVRSGNQPQHF

V: TRBV2
J: TRBJ2-7
CDR3: CVCKQEAAYEQYF

V: TRBV7-9
J: TRBJ1-2
CDR3: CASSLAGGADGYTF

V: TRBV11-1
J: TRBJ2-2
CDR3: CASSPWTGRGAGELFF

V: TRBV9
J: TRBJ2-2
CDR3: CASRQGDRTGELFF

V: TRBV7-3
J: TRBJ2-7
CDR3: CASSSVIGAEQYF

V: TRBV4-1
J: TRBJ1-5
CDR3: CASSQEWSGQGNQPQHF

V: TRBV7-8
J: TRBJ2-1
CDR3: CASRQLAVSSYNEQFF

V: TRBV5-1
J: TRBJ1-1
CDR3: CASSLAPGSNTEAFF

V: TRBV6-5
J: TRBJ1-2
CDR3: CASSYSGGYGYTF

V: TRBV2
J: TRBJ1-2
CDR3: CASDRDLNYGYTF

V: TRBV2
J: TRBJ2-7
CDR3: CASKEEAAYEQYF

V: TRBV6-1
J: TRBJ2-7
CDR3: CASSERGGPYEQYF

V: TRBV11-2
J: TRBJ1-1
CDR3: CASSAQVMNTEAFF

V: TRBV4-1
J: TRBJ1-5
CDR3: CASSQPRNQPQHF

V: TRBV11-3
J: TRBJ1-3
CDR3: CASSLGGTAGNTIYF

V: TRBV5-1
J: TRBJ2-1
CDR3: CASSFGGSNEQFF

V: TRBV6-1
J: TRBJ1-1
CDR3: CASSVTEMNTEAFF

V: TRBV5-6
J: TRBJ2-3
CDR3: CASSRYSTDTQYF

V: TRBV27
J: TRBJ2-1
CDR3: CASSLSELDEQFF

V: TRBV28
J: TRBJ2-7
CDR3: CASKIAGEGWEQYF

V: TRBV6-6
J: TRBJ2-5
CDR3: CASSPTGTGDETQYF

V: TRBV15
J: TRBJ2-5
CDR3: CATSRARLGLQVETQYF

V: TRBV5-6
J: TRBJ1-2
CDR3: CASRYGDRQANYGYTF

V: TRBV11-3
J: TRBJ2-5
CDR3: CASSLEGRRAGGLQETQYF

V: TRBV27
J: TRBJ2-3
CDR3: CASSLTLAGGHNTQYF

V: TRBV9
J: TRBJ2-5
CDR3: CASSVGTSGGQETQYF

V: TRBV6-6
J: TRBJ2-2
CDR3: CASSLRGPGELFF

V: TRBV6-1
J: TRBJ1-2
CDR3: CASRNGGLLGYTF

V: TRBV6-5
J: TRBJ2-3
CDR3: CATGTSGGDTQYF

V: TRBV2
J: TRBJ2-7
CDR3: CAFNEEAAYEQYF

V: TRBV7-3
J: TRBJ1-1
CDR3: CASSSGQYTEAFF

V: TRBV4-1
J: TRBJ1-5
CDR3: CASNKIASNQPQHF

V: TRBV4-2
J: TRBJ1-1
CDR3: CASSQEKGDRADTEAFF

V: TRBV7-9
J: TRBJ2-5
CDR3: CASSQGVAGPEIQETQYF

V: TRBV4-1
J: TRBJ2-5
CDR3: CASSQEPKAGPFGTQYF

V: TRBV6-1
J: TRBJ1-5
CDR3: CASSQVGPQHF

V: TRBV7-6
J: TRBJ1-6
CDR3: CASSEGQMNNSPLHF

V: TRBV6-5
J: TRBJ1-2
CDR3: CASTAQGVGYTF

V: TRBV2
J: TRBJ1-6
CDR3: CASSYTGAGTLHF

V: TRBV10-3
J: TRBJ2-5
CDR3: CAISGYERSRGETQYF

V: TRBV6-1
J: TRBJ1-3
CDR3: CASSAFLTDRGSGNTIYF

V: TRBV5-8
J: TRBJ1-3
CDR3: CASSSGQGSSSTIYF

V: TRBV28
J: TRBJ2-1
CDR3: CASSKAGGGGEQFF

V: TRBV6-4
J: TRBJ1-1
CDR3: CASRNTNKNTEAFF

V: TRBV5-6
J: TRBJ2-7
CDR3: CASSTFSGGRDEQYF

V: TRBV10-3
J: TRBJ1-2
CDR3: CAMASGVANYGYTF

V: TRBV14
J: TRBJ2-5
CDR3: CASSQRGLQETQYF

V: TRBV5-8
J: TRBJ1-1
CDR3: CASSKGQGNLNTEAFF

V: TRBV14
J: TRBJ2-3
CDR3: CASSQVRADTQYF

V: TRBV4-1
J: TRBJ2-7
CDR3: CASSLSHGELSSYEQYF